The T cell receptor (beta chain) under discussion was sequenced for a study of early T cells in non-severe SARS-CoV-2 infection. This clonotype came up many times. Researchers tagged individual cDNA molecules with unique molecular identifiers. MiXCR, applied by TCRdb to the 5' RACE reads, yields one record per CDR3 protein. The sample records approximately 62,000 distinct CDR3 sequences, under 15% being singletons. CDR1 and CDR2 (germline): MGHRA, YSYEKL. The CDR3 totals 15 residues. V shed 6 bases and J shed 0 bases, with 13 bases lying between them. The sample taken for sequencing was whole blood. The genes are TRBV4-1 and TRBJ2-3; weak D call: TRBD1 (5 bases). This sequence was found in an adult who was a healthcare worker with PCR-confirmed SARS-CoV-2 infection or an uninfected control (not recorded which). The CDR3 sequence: CASSFRVQSTDTQYF. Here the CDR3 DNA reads TGCGCCAGCAGTTTCAGGGTCCAAAGCACAGATACGCAGTATTTT.